This passage covers 19 T cell receptor beta chains from one sample sequenced in a study of shared clonotypes between healthy human individuals (dated by TCRdb to the early 2020s). The receptor library was made with the immunoSEQ multiplex PCR assay. This is the immuneACCESS table as TCRdb keeps it, with only in-frame sequences that have V and J called. A part of the clones is gone; compared with another copy, unresolved V genes explain less than half, and the rest is unexplained. The sample records about 1 million clones, 75% of which are singletons. In total, the top ten clones hold about 1.5% of the sample. Sequences were obtained from memory CD4+ T cells sorted from blood. The cell subset or site label, as the study defines it: CD45RA-negative fraction. All receptors come from a man between 18 and 35 years old in good health.

The rearrangement uses TRBV5-4 and TRBJ1-2; D is unclear. With 0 bases removed from V and 4 bases from J, the gap between germline ends came to 13 bases. Germline V gives CDR1 SGHNT, CDR2 YYREEE (reference sequence). The length of the CDR3 is 15 residues. The CDR3 loop is CASSLAGRLTYGYTF. In DNA, the CDR3 is TGTGCCAGCAGCTTGGCCGGTAGGCTAACCTATGGCTACACCTTC.

Only one count was recorded for this clone. The chain employs TRBV30 and TRBJ1-3; D gene ambiguous. Germline values: CDR1 GTSNPN, CDR2 SVGIG (reference sequence). This CDR3 contains 14 residues. V lost 2 bases to trimming and J lost 4 bases, with 12 bases between them. The CDR3 protein is CAWSRSAVGNTIYF. CDR3 DNA sequence: TGTGCCTGGAGTAGATCGGCAGTAGGAAACACCATATATTTT.

V gene TRBV5-5 combines with J gene TRBJ2-2; a possible D gene is TRBD1 (5 bases). The CDR3 runs to 15 residues. Trimming removed 3 bases from V and 1 base from J, with 10 bases in between. CDR1 is SGHKS and CDR2 is YYEKEE in the germline V gene (reference sequence). The CDR3, as DNA: TGTGCCAGCAGCTCCACAGGAGAGAACACCGGGGAGCTGTTTTTT. Its translation is CASSSTGENTGELFF.

This rearrangement joins TRBV7-2 to TRBJ2-2, with 10 bases aligning to TRBD2. Germline CDR1 and CDR2: SGHTA and FQGNSA. CDR3 length equals 19 residues. The V and J ends lost 5 bases and 5 bases, in that order; junction bases with no gene match: 17. This chain's CDR3 is CASSITGTSVLIGTGELFF. The DNA of the CDR3 is TGTGCCAGCAGCATCACCGGGACTAGCGTCTTAATCGGGACCGGGGAGCTGTTTTTT.

The rearrangement uses TRBV28 and TRBJ2-6; D is perhaps TRBD2 (5 bases). Trimming cost V 4 bases and J 0 bases, with 13 bases left between them. The CDR3 extends over 17 amino acids. Germline V lookup: CDR1 MDHEN, CDR2 SYDVKM. The CDR3 spells CASSSHAGSSGANVLTF. DNA for the CDR3: TGTGCCAGCAGTTCCCACGCGGGTTCCTCTGGGGCCAACGTCCTGACTTTC. The full variable domain, with the rest looked up from reference TRBV28 and TRBJ2-6, is DVKVTQSSRYLVKRTGEKVFLECVQDMDHENMFWYRQDPGLGLRLIYFSYDVKMKEKGDIPEGYSVSREKKERFSLILESASTNQTSMYLCASSSHAGSSGANVLTFGAGSRLTVL.

Only one count was recorded for this clone. The chain is built from TRBV2 and TRBJ2-1, with D hard to call. This CDR3 has 13 amino acids. Germline values: CDR1 SNHLY, CDR2 FYNNEI. Trimming took 7 bases from V and 4 from J, leaving 11 bases between them. The CDR3 nucleotides are TGTGCCAGCACCTTGACCCTATACAATGAGCAGTTCTTC. Its translation: CASTLTLYNEQFF.

The CDR3 DNA reads as TGTGCCACCGGGGCCGTCTACGAGCAGTACTTC. Encoded protein: CATGAVYEQYF. The V gene is TRBV2, the J gene TRBJ2-7; D may correspond to TRBD1 or TRBD2 (5 bases each). V was pared by 10 bases and J by 3 bases, with 10 bases between. Germline assignment: CDR1 SNHLY and CDR2 FYNNEI. CDR3 length: 11 amino acids.

The CDR3 coding sequence is TGTGCCATCAGTGACACGAGACAGGGGGCCAATACGCAGTATTTT. Its protein is CAISDTRQGANTQYF. The chain links TRBV10-3 to TRBJ2-3, with 10 bases lining up with TRBD1. Germline CDR1 ENHRY, CDR2 SYGVKD. This CDR3 has 15 amino acids. V shed 3 bases and J 7 bases; nucleotides not matched to a gene: 7.

The rearrangement joins TRBV27 to TRBJ2-7; TRBD1 aligns across 8 bases. CDR1 and CDR2 from the germline V gene are MNHEY and SMNVEV (reference sequence). J was trimmed by 6 bases and V by 7 bases; bases with no gene match: 5. The CDR3 consists of 12 residues. Written as DNA, the CDR3 is TGTGCCAGCACCCAGACAGGGGCCGAGCAGTACTTC. Translated, it gives CASTQTGAEQYF.

This clone was counted ten times or more. V and J are TRBV2 and TRBJ2-2; TRBD1 matches 8 bases. The CDR3 loop spans 15 amino acids. J lost 0 bases, V lost 8 bases, and 5 bases had no gene match. Germline V gives CDR1 SNHLY, CDR2 FYNNEI. The CDR3 spells CASGLDRANTGELFF. The CDR3 bases are TGTGCCAGCGGACTGGACAGGGCGAACACCGGGGAGCTGTTTTTT. The full variable domain, completed using reference TRBV2 and TRBJ2-2, is EPEVTQTPSHQVTQMGQEVILRCVPISNHLYFYWYRQILGQKVEFLVSFYNNEISEKSEIFDDQFSVERPDGSNFTLKIRSTKLEDSAMYFCASGLDRANTGELFFGEGSRLTVL.

This clone showed up just once. The rearrangement links TRBV5-1 to TRBJ1-1; TRBD1 agrees at 9 bases. CDR1 and CDR2 from the germline V gene are SGHRS and YFSETQ. CDR3 length: 16 residues. V lost 4 bases to trimming and J lost 1 base; unmatched junction nucleotides: 8. This chain's CDR3 is CASSLGQGQGNTEAFF. The CDR3 DNA reads as TGCGCCAGCAGCCTCGGACAGGGGCAAGGGAACACTGAAGCTTTCTTT.

This clone has just a few counts. V gene TRBV2 combines with J gene TRBJ2-7; D remains unclear. The ends were cut back, 8 bases at V and 2 bases at J, with 10 bases in the middle. The CDR3 is 12 amino acids. Germline CDR1 reads SNHLY; CDR2 reads FYNNEI. CDR3 region: CASGLRPYEQYF. The CDR3 DNA reads TGTGCCAGCGGCCTGAGGCCCTACGAGCAGTACTTC.

CDR3 amino acids: CSGKRNTEAFF. The DNA of the CDR3 is TGCAGTGGGAAGAGGAACACTGAAGCTTTCTTT. This chain links TRBV20-1 with TRBJ1-1; no reliable D call. The CDR3 sequence is 11 residues long. Germline-derived CDR1 and CDR2 are DFQATT and SNEGSKA (reference sequence). V gave up 7 bases and J gave up 1 base, with 7 bases separating them.

The CDR3 sequence: CASSYTSRQGVSEAFF. The CDR3 DNA reads as TGTGCCAGCAGTTACACTTCAAGACAGGGAGTAAGTGAAGCTTTCTTT. The chain is built from TRBV6-5 and TRBJ1-1, with 7 bases fitting TRBD1. V lost 2 bases, J lost 7 bases, and 13 bases stayed unmatched. The germline V gene encodes CDR1 MNHEY and CDR2 SVGAGI. The CDR3 has 16 amino acids.

V usage is TRBV5-4 and J usage is TRBJ1-3; weak D call: TRBD1 (5 bases). Germline assignment: CDR1 SGHNT and CDR2 YYREEE (reference sequence). Trimming stripped 4 bases from V and 0 bases from J, with 8 bases between. The CDR3 totals 14 residues. CDR3 DNA: TGTGCCAGCAGCGCGGACATCTCTGGAAACACCATATATTTT. Protein sequence: CASSADISGNTIYF. Supplemented by reference TRBV5-4 and TRBJ1-3, the full variable domain reads ETGVTQSPTHLIKTRGQQVTLRCSSQSGHNTVSWYQQALGQGPQFIFQYYREEENGRGNFPPRFSGLQFPNYSSELNVNALELDDSALYLCASSADISGNTIYFGEGSWLTVV.

The V call is TRBV5-6, the J call TRBJ1-1; 7 bases fit TRBD1. Per germline, CDR1 SGHDT and CDR2 YYEEEE. The CDR3 spans 16 residues. Germline trimming cut 2 bases from V and 4 bases from J; bases unmatched to any gene: 11. The CDR3 coding sequence is TGTGCCAGCAGCTTCGGGAAGGGGGCGCGGGGCACTGAAGCTTTCTTT. This encodes CASSFGKGARGTEAFF.

The V call is TRBV23-1, the J call TRBJ2-7; the D call may be TRBD1 or TRBD2 (6 bases each). TRBV23-1 is treated as an ORF (open reading frame) with a function not yet certain. Trimming cost V 2 bases and J 7 bases, with 27 bases left between them. The CDR3 contains 18 residues. CDR3: CASSQPGVHSDSSNEQYF. For the CDR3, the DNA is TGCGCCAGCAGTCAACCGGGGGTTCATTCGGACAGCTCTAATGAGCAGTACTTC.

The rearrangement uses TRBV4-3 and TRBJ1-1, with D uncertain. Trimming took 1 base from V and 2 from J, leaving 14 bases between them. The CDR3 consists of 16 residues. CDR1 is LGHNA and CDR2 is YSLEER in the germline V gene. The CDR3 protein is CASSQVGGGFNTEAFF. The DNA for the CDR3 is TGCGCCAGCAGCCAAGTAGGAGGAGGGTTTAACACTGAAGCTTTCTTT.

The chain has TRBV6-5 and TRBJ2-2; 7 bases fit TRBD2. Germline loops: CDR1 MNHEY, CDR2 SVGAGI. The CDR3 has 14 amino acids. V lost 9 bases, J lost 2 bases, and 6 bases stayed unmatched. The CDR3 sequence is CASLGGSNTGELFF. As DNA, the CDR3 is TGTGCCAGTCTGGGCGGGAGTAACACCGGGGAGCTGTTTTTT.